This is a list of T cell receptor beta chains from one sample in a study of CD8+ T cells in alopecia areata. Method: immunoSEQ multiplex PCR; TCRdb's copy keeps in-frame clones and lacks some. The table lists some 110,000 clones, roughly two fifths of them singletons. Sequences were obtained from CD4+ T cells sorted from blood. The origin of the receptors is a human donor with alopecia areata. CDR3s leave out the opening cysteine and the closing phenylalanine or tryptophan. Each record gives: CDR3 protein, V gene, D gene. D genes are given only for firm matches.

cdr3_aa: SVVEGREAF; v_call: TRBV29-1; d_call: -
cdr3_aa: SVGVGTNEKLF; v_call: TRBV29-1; d_call: -
cdr3_aa: ASSFGRLSDNEQF; v_call: TRBV5-1; d_call: -
cdr3_aa: ASSYSMQVIEQY; v_call: TRBV6-5; d_call: -
cdr3_aa: ASSSRRDRIHEQY; v_call: TRBV11-1; d_call: TRBD1
cdr3_aa: SVEAYTGILRKLF; v_call: TRBV29-1; d_call: -
cdr3_aa: ASSPGTGAYEQY; v_call: TRBV7-2; d_call: TRBD1
cdr3_aa: ASSQAGQGTYGYT; v_call: TRBV4-3; d_call: TRBD1
cdr3_aa: ASSLQQGVSYEQY; v_call: TRBV7-2; d_call: TRBD1
cdr3_aa: ASSLGRNTGELF; v_call: TRBV7-6; d_call: -
cdr3_aa: SASDNNEQF; v_call: TRBV20-1; d_call: -
cdr3_aa: GYRRGRNTEAF; v_call: TRBV29-1; d_call: TRBD1
cdr3_aa: ATSSRASGSPDTQY; v_call: TRBV15; d_call: TRBD2
cdr3_aa: ASSPNLHQGNTDTQY; v_call: TRBV4-3; d_call: -
cdr3_aa: ASSKPGQGFYEQY; v_call: TRBV11-1; d_call: TRBD1
cdr3_aa: ASRGTGFDGYT; v_call: TRBV2; d_call: TRBD1
cdr3_aa: ASSIRAGDQPQH; v_call: TRBV19; d_call: -
cdr3_aa: SVVTRVGQPQH; v_call: TRBV29-1; d_call: -
cdr3_aa: ASSPRYGQETQY; v_call: TRBV14; d_call: -
cdr3_aa: ASRRMNRERSTEAF; v_call: TRBV5-1; d_call: -
cdr3_aa: ASPREEIYEQY; v_call: TRBV6-9; d_call: -
cdr3_aa: TARGRVGNTEAF; v_call: TRBV29-1; d_call: -
cdr3_aa: SVDTGGNQPQH; v_call: TRBV29-1; d_call: -
cdr3_aa: ASSPHQETQY; v_call: TRBV5-4; d_call: -
cdr3_aa: SVDETGTYGYT; v_call: TRBV29-1; d_call: -
cdr3_aa: ASTRGASGDEQF; v_call: TRBV5-1; d_call: TRBD2
cdr3_aa: ASSQDWGRATEAF; v_call: TRBV4-1; d_call: -
cdr3_aa: SGGIETQY; v_call: TRBV29-1; d_call: -
cdr3_aa: ASSGTGRTYGYT; v_call: TRBV7-9; d_call: TRBD1
cdr3_aa: ASSLAASGITHSYNEQF; v_call: TRBV7-3; d_call: TRBD2
cdr3_aa: ASRERDTDTQY; v_call: TRBV7-2; d_call: -